The 21 T cell receptor beta chains below were found in one sample sequenced in a study of blood T cell repertoires in COVID-19. Some clones are missing from TCRdb's copy, which holds only in-frame ones; the method was immunoSEQ multiplex PCR. The top ten hold 16% of the sample, which has roughly 130,000 clones, roughly 80% seen once. Sequenced material: peripheral blood. These receptors all stem from a woman aged 50 to 60 with acute or convalescent COVID-19.

V and J are TRBV28 and TRBJ2-4; D may be TRBD2 (6 bases). V lost 6 bases to trimming and J lost 2 bases, with 17 bases between them. The germline V gene encodes CDR1 MDHEN and CDR2 SYDVKM. The CDR3 loop spans 16 amino acids. The CDR3: CASSSPGSLSKNIQYF. DNA of the CDR3: TGTGCCAGCAGCTCCCCCGGGAGCCTATCCAAAAACATTCAGTACTTC.

CDR3 region: CASRPDRGQSPLHF. DNA of the CDR3: TGTGCCAGCAGACCGGACAGGGGGCAATCACCCCTCCACTTT. The chain recombines TRBV2 with TRBJ1-6, with TRBD1 matching over 11 bases. CDR3 length: 14 residues. After removal of 6 bases from V and 10 bases from J, the junction contained 5 bases not matched to a gene. Germline lookup yields CDR1 SNHLY and CDR2 FYNNEI. Looking up the rest from reference TRBV2 and TRBJ1-6 gives the full variable domain: EPEVTQTPSHQVTQMGQEVILRCVPISNHLYFYWYRQILGQKVEFLVSFYNNEISEKSEIFDDQFSVERPDGSNFTLKIRSTKLEDSAMYFCASRPDRGQSPLHFGNGTRLTVT.

Only one count was recorded for this clone. CDR3 sequence (DNA): TGTGCCAGTAGAGAAACGGGGATCGGTCAGCCCCAGCATTTT. Encoded protein: CASRETGIGQPQHF. The chain carries TRBV19 and TRBJ1-5; D is undetermined. CDR1 and CDR2 (germline): LNHDA, SQIVND (reference sequence). CDR3 length: 14 residues. Between the trimmed V and J ends, which lost 6 bases and 6 bases, there was a span of 15 bases.

Concerning this clone itself: A junction boundary mismatches the germline segment, possibly from a read error. Written as DNA, the CDR3 is TGTGCCAGCAGCGTAGGCGGGATGGGCGAACTCACTTTT. The encoded protein is CASSVGGMGELTF. The chain carries TRBV9 and TRBJ1-4; D unresolved. Germline V gene lookup returns CDR1 SGDLS and CDR2 YYNGEE. The CDR3 consists of 13 residues.

This sequence joins TRBV5-1 and TRBJ2-3; 9 nucleotides match TRBD1. Looked up from germline, CDR1 is SGHRS and CDR2 is YFSETQ. This CDR3 comprises 14 residues. With 4 bases clipped from V and 2 bases from J, the junction kept 2 bases outside the gene matches. The CDR3 loop reads CASSRTGVTDTQYF. CDR3 sequence (DNA): TGCGCCAGCAGCAGGACAGGGGTCACAGATACGCAGTATTTT.

This rearrangement joins TRBV7-7 to TRBJ2-3, with TRBD2 as a possible D gene (6 bases). Looked up from germline, CDR1 is SSHAT and CDR2 is FNYEAQ (reference sequence). The CDR3 is 16 residues long. V was clipped by 1 base and J by 2 bases, with 13 bases between them. CDR3 DNA sequence: TGTGCCAGCAGCTTAGGTCGGGGGTCTGCCACAGATACGCAGTATTTT. Amino acid sequence: CASSLGRGSATDTQYF.

The rearrangement joins TRBV24-1 to TRBJ2-2; D is possibly TRBD1 (5 bases). CDR1 is KGHDR and CDR2 is SFDVKD in the germline V gene. The CDR3 is 15 amino acids. V was pared by 1 base and J by 6 bases, with 11 bases between. This CDR3 is CATSDFLDRAGELFF. CDR3 in DNA: TGTGCCACCAGTGATTTCCTCGACAGAGCCGGGGAGCTGTTTTTT.

V gene TRBV20-1 combines with J gene TRBJ1-5; D call uncertain. This CDR3 is built from 13 residues. The V gene's germline CDR1 is DFQATT and CDR2 SNEGSKA (reference sequence). V was pared by 3 bases and J by 4 bases, with 10 bases between. The DNA of the CDR3 is TGCAGTGCTAGTGGAGGGCATAATCAGCCCCAGCATTTT. Encoded protein: CSASGGHNQPQHF.

The chain employs TRBV6-5 and TRBJ1-4; D is unresolved. Germline V gives CDR1 MNHEY, CDR2 SVGAGI. Trimming removed 0 bases at V and 6 bases at J, with 11 bases between. The CDR3 consists of 15 residues. CDR3 protein: CASSYSGSSDEKLFF. The CDR3 DNA reads as TGTGCCAGCAGTTACTCGGGCAGCTCCGATGAAAAACTGTTTTTT.

V gene TRBV3-1 (or the pseudogene TRBV3-2) combines with J gene TRBJ1-3; D gene unclear. V lost 2 bases to trimming and J lost 0 bases, with 5 bases between them. Germline lookup yields CDR1 LGHDT and CDR2 YNNKEL (reference sequence). The CDR3 runs to 14 residues. Written as DNA, the CDR3 is TGTGCCAGCAGCCAATCAGACTCTGGAAACACCATATATTTT. Translating it yields CASSQSDSGNTIYF.

The rearrangement joins TRBV12-5 to TRBJ1-4, with D tentatively TRBD1 (5 bases). The germline V and J ends were trimmed by 0 bases and 8 bases, with 16 bases remaining between them. CDR1 and CDR2 from the germline V gene are LGHNT and FRNRAP. The CDR3 sequence is 16 residues long. The CDR3 DNA reads as TGTGCTAGTGGTTTGGTGGCACAGGACCCTCCAGAAAAACTGTTTTTT. Translating it yields CASGLVAQDPPEKLFF. Full variable domain (outside the CDR3, taken from reference TRBV12-5 and TRBJ1-4): DARVTQTPRHKVTEMGQEVTMRCQPILGHNTVFWYRQTMMQGLELLAYFRNRAPLDDSGMPKDRFSAEMPDATLATLKIQPSEPRDSAVYFCASGLVAQDPPEKLFFGSGTQLSVL.

The chain uses TRBV5-8 and TRBJ1-2; TRBD1 might be the D (6 bases). The CDR3 runs to 14 residues. V lost 0 bases and J lost 4, with 10 bases in between. Germline loops: CDR1 SGHTS, CDR2 YDEGEE. The CDR3 DNA is TGTGCCAGCAGCTTGGACAGGGATGTCTATGGCTACACCTTC. It codes for CASSLDRDVYGYTF.

The chain couples TRBV5-1 to TRBJ1-1, with D perhaps TRBD1 (5 bases). In germline, CDR1 is SGHRS, CDR2 YFSETQ. The CDR3 is 14 amino acids. V was clipped by 3 bases and J by 0 bases, with 9 bases between them. CDR3 coding DNA: TGCGCCAGCAGCTCCCCAGGGTTGAACACTGAAGCTTTCTTT. This encodes CASSSPGLNTEAFF.

Only a few counts were recorded for this clone. The same CDR3 can be traced to other DNA sequences in this sample. The V call is TRBV2, the J call TRBJ2-1; tentatively, D is TRBD2 (5 bases). Germline V gene lookup returns CDR1 SNHLY and CDR2 FYNNEI. The V end lost 7 bases, the J end lost 6 bases, and 13 bases lay between the germline ends. This CDR3 is built from 13 residues. The CDR3 reads CASKDPGGNEQFF. For the CDR3, the DNA is TGTGCCAGCAAGGACCCCGGAGGCAATGAGCAGTTCTTC. The variable domain in full, with the rest retrieved from reference TRBV2 and TRBJ2-1, is EPEVTQTPSHQVTQMGQEVILRCVPISNHLYFYWYRQILGQKVEFLVSFYNNEISEKSEIFDDQFSVERPDGSNFTLKIRSTKLEDSAMYFCASKDPGGNEQFFGPGTRLTVL.

The genes are TRBV3-1 (or the pseudogene TRBV3-2) and TRBJ1-2; D unclear. Trimming removed 2 bases from V and 8 bases from J, with 6 bases in between. CDR1 is LGHDT and CDR2 is YNNKEL in the germline V gene (reference sequence). The CDR3 contains 11 residues. For the CDR3, the DNA is TGTGCCAGCAGCCAATATCAGGGCTACACCTTC. The encoded protein is CASSQYQGYTF.

The chain couples TRBV5-6 to TRBJ2-1, with TRBD1 identical over 8 bases. The J segment lost 13 bases and the V segment lost 4 bases, leaving 10 bases of the junction unmatched. This CDR3 region has 13 residues. The germline V gene encodes CDR1 SGHDT and CDR2 YYEEEE. CDR3 DNA: TGTGCCAGCAGCACACCGGGACAGGTAATTCAGTTCTTC. It is translated as CASSTPGQVIQFF. The full variable domain, its missing parts supplied by reference TRBV5-6 and TRBJ2-1, is DAGVTQSPTHLIKTRGQQVTLRCSPKSGHDTVSWYQQALGQGPQFIFQYYEEEERQRGNFPDRFSGHQFPNYSSELNVNALLLGDSALYLCASSTPGQVIQFFGPGTRLTVL.

Only a few counts were recorded for this clone. This chain joins TRBV27 and TRBJ2-3; 9 nucleotides align to TRBD2. Trimming removed 4 bases from V and 2 bases from J; junction bases left unmatched: 4. This CDR3 is built from 15 residues. Per germline, CDR1 MNHEY and CDR2 SMNVEV (reference sequence). CDR3 sequence: CASSYSGGPTDTQYF. CDR3 sequence (DNA): TGTGCCAGCAGTTATAGCGGGGGACCCACAGATACGCAGTATTTT.

This chain uses TRBV11-2 with TRBJ2-3; D perhaps matches TRBD1 (6 bases). This CDR3 has 17 residues. With 1 base removed from V and 0 bases from J, the gap between germline ends came to 14 bases. Germline loops: CDR1 SGHAT, CDR2 FQNNGV. CDR3 nucleotides: TGTGCCAGCAGCTTAGGAGGCTACAGGGTGAGCACAGATACGCAGTATTTT. Residues: CASSLGGYRVSTDTQYF.

This clone has more than one count but fewer than ten. The chain links TRBV6-5 to TRBJ1-6; D gene uncertain. The V end lost 8 bases, the J end lost 3 bases, and 8 bases lay between the germline ends. Germline values: CDR1 MNHEY, CDR2 SVGAGI. The CDR3 runs 13 residues. The chain's CDR3 is CASAVYYNSPLHF. In DNA, the CDR3 is TGTGCCAGCGCCGTCTACTATAATTCACCCCTCCACTTT.

V is TRBV15 and J is TRBJ2-2; 7 positions match TRBD1. V lost 7 bases and J lost 1; bases outside the gene matches: 9. The CDR3 totals 16 residues. The germline V gene has CDR1 LNHNV and CDR2 YYDKDF (reference sequence). The CDR3 sequence: CATKEPGQRNTGELFF. DNA for the CDR3: TGTGCCACCAAGGAACCGGGACAGCGGAACACCGGGGAGCTGTTTTTT.

The rearrangement links TRBV30 to TRBJ1-1, with no clear D. The CDR3 is 13 residues long. CDR1 is GTSNPN and CDR2 is SVGIG in the germline V gene (reference sequence). Trimming cost V 2 bases and J 4 bases, with 11 bases left between them. The CDR3, as DNA: TGTGCCTGGAGTAGGACTGGTGCCACTGAAGCTTTCTTT. It yields the protein CAWSRTGATEAFF.